Shown below are 32 T cell receptor beta chains from a single sample sequenced in a study of T cells in Graves' hyperthyroidism and ophthalmopathy. RNA transcripts were the template for amplifying TCR beta CDR3 regions. The HTBI set primed first-round TCR CDR3 RT-PCR. TCRdb called the multiplex PCR reads again in MiXCR, with one record for every CDR3 protein. The sample shows 550,000 to 700,000 distinct CDR3 sequences, under 60% of them seen only once. Sequencing was performed on peripheral blood or thyroid tissue (not recorded which). These receptors were taken from an adult woman with Graves' disease, either hyperthyroidism or ophthalmopathy (not recorded which).

V usage is TRBV6-6 and J usage is TRBJ1-1; D remains unclear. CDR3 size: 12 residues. The germline V gene has CDR1 MNHNY and CDR2 SVGAGI (reference sequence). Trimming cost V 1 base and J 10 bases, with 10 bases left between them. CDR3 sequence reads: CASSYLGFRAFF. CDR3 coding DNA: TGTGCCAGCAGTTACTTGGGTTTTCGAGCTTTCTTT.

About this clonotype: Since a much larger clone is just one base distant, this may be a read error. The J gene is TRBJ2-5, the V gene TRBV7-8; 9 bases line up with TRBD2. The DNA end is a closer match to TRBJ2-1, so the J assignment may be wrong. In germline, CDR1 is SGHVS, CDR2 FQNEAQ. The CDR3 loop spans 15 amino acids. The CDR3 here is CASSLLAGVGETQFF. CDR3 nucleotide sequence: TGTGCCAGCAGCTTATTAGCGGGAGTCGGAGAGACCCAGTTCTTC.

The rearrangement joins TRBV20-1 to TRBJ2-2; 7 bases map to TRBD1. In germline, CDR1 is DFQATT, CDR2 SNEGSKA (reference sequence). The CDR3 has 14 residues. The ends lost 3 bases at V and 6 bases at J; junction bases unmatched: 7. The CDR3 coding sequence is TGCAGTGCTAGCAGGCGACAGGGTGCCGGGGAGCTGTTTTTT. It translates to CSASRRQGAGELFF.

The sample holds many counts of this clonotype. The chain joins TRBV5-1 to TRBJ2-7; perhaps TRBD1 as D (5 bases). The CDR3 spans 12 residues. CDR1 and CDR2 from the germline V gene are SGHRS and YFSETQ. The V end was cut by 4 bases, the J end by 6 bases, with 11 bases between. The CDR3 DNA follows: TGCGCCAGCAGCACTGACAGTACCGAGCAGTACTTC. Translating it yields CASSTDSTEQYF.

The rearrangement links TRBV20-1 to TRBJ1-4, with TRBD1 matching 8 bases. The trim removed 2 bases at V and 10 bases at J, leaving 3 bases unmatched. Germline V gene data show CDR1 as DFQATT and CDR2 as SNEGSKA (reference sequence). The CDR3 extends over 12 amino acids. The CDR3 here is CSARQGAGKLFF. Written as DNA, the CDR3 is TGCAGTGCTAGACAGGGGGCTGGAAAACTGTTTTTT.

The CDR3 bases are TGCGCCAGCAGCGACAGGCTGAACAATCAGCCCCAGCATTTT. It yields the protein CASSDRLNNQPQHF. This chain connects TRBV10-1 to TRBJ1-5; tentative D call: TRBD1 (6 bases). This CDR3 comprises 14 residues. In germline, CDR1 is WNHNN, CDR2 SYGVQD (reference sequence). V gave up 6 bases and J gave up 3 bases, with 12 bases separating them.

Comments on this clonotype: The junction departs from germline at one end; a sequencing error may be responsible. This chain joins TRBV5-1 and TRBJ2-7; 7 bases line up with TRBD2. From germline, CDR1 is SGHRS and CDR2 YFSETQ. This CDR3 contains 15 residues. The CDR3 region is CVSSLGEGVRYEQYF. DNA of the CDR3: TGCGTCAGCAGCCTCGGGGAGGGCGTACGCTACGAGCAGTACTTC.

CDR3 bases: TGTGCCTGCCGCGGCATTTACGGCAACGAGCAGTACTTC. Its translation: CACRGIYGNEQYF. The chain links TRBV7-9 to TRBJ2-7; D is ambiguous. The V end was cut by 11 bases, the J end by 5 bases, with 19 bases between. The CDR3 extends over 13 amino acids. Germline V gene lookup returns CDR1 SEHNR and CDR2 FQNEAQ (reference sequence).

A note on this clonotype: The CDR3 ends on some other residue instead of the conserved phenylalanine or tryptophan, so this is likely a read error. The DNA is left out, because the CDR3 cannot be placed on it with certainty; the CDR3 is given as TCRdb lists it. The V call is TRBV7-9, the J call TRBJ1-1; the DNA was not compared with TRBD1, the D call given in the table. The germline V gene encodes CDR1 SEHNR and CDR2 FQNEAQ (reference sequence). The CDR3 is made up of 8 amino acids, end residues included. The CDR3 protein is CASSRPTG.

This sequence joins TRBV10-3 and TRBJ1-5; perhaps TRBD1 as D (5 bases). The germline V and J ends were trimmed by 7 bases and 5 bases, with 15 bases remaining between them. Germline V gene data show CDR1 as ENHRY and CDR2 as SYGVKD. This CDR3 spans 14 amino acids. CDR3: CAITDSRNHQPQHF. DNA of the CDR3: TGTGCCATCACTGACAGTCGGAATCATCAGCCCCAGCATTTT.

There are many counts of this clonotype. The J gene is TRBJ1-2, the V gene TRBV19; maybe TRBD1 (5 bases). The CDR3 covers 15 residues. The germline V and J ends were trimmed by 3 bases and 4 bases, with 15 bases remaining between them. Germline V gene lookup returns CDR1 LNHDA and CDR2 SQIVND (reference sequence). The CDR3 region is CASSIGPGGTYGYTF. The CDR3 bases are TGTGCCAGTAGTATCGGCCCCGGGGGTACCTATGGCTACACCTTC.

The V and J genes are TRBV2 and TRBJ1-4; 9 nucleotides agree with TRBD1. CDR1 and CDR2 (germline): SNHLY, FYNNEI. With 6 bases clipped from V and 5 bases from J, the junction kept 7 bases outside the gene matches. The CDR3 totals 15 residues. The CDR3, as DNA: TGTGCCAGCAGGCGGGGGGGGACAGGGAATGAAAAACTGTTTTTT. Translated, it gives CASRRGGTGNEKLFF.

The chain has TRBV10-1 and TRBJ1-6; 7 nucleotides agree with TRBD1. V trimming: 0 bases; J trimming: 3 bases; junction bases outside the gene matches: 26. Germline V gene data show CDR1 as WNHNN and CDR2 as SYGVQD (reference sequence). The CDR3 loop spans 24 amino acids. The chain's CDR3 is CASSESIGVNYSPYGTDYNSPLHF. DNA of the CDR3: TGCGCCAGCAGTGAGTCGATAGGGGTGAATTATAGTCCGTACGGGACAGACTATAATTCACCCCTCCACTTT.

The chain couples TRBV10-3 to TRBJ1-2; TRBD1 aligns across 8 bases. The CDR3 is 15 amino acids. Losses at the gene ends were 3 bases for V and 4 bases for J; bases not matched to a gene: 7. Per germline, CDR1 ENHRY and CDR2 SYGVKD. The CDR3 bases are TGTGCCATCAGTGAACGGACAGGGAGGGCCTATGGCTACACCTTC. As protein: CAISERTGRAYGYTF.

This clonotype was observed many times. This chain links TRBV7-2 with TRBJ1-6, with a possible D match to TRBD1 (5 bases). Germline V gives CDR1 SGHTA, CDR2 FQGNSA. V lost 5 bases and J 5 bases, leaving 13 bases between the germline ends. The CDR3 length is 15 residues. Here the CDR3 DNA reads TGTGCCAGCAGCCCTAACGCAGGGAATAATTCACCCCTCCACTTT. Its translation is CASSPNAGNNSPLHF.

J is TRBJ1-2 and V is TRBV20-1; weak D call: TRBD1 (6 bases). The CDR3 extends over 15 amino acids. The germline V gene has CDR1 DFQATT and CDR2 SNEGSKA (reference sequence). V was shortened by 0 bases and J by 6 bases, with 17 bases between the two germline ends. The CDR3 coding sequence is TGCAGTGCTAGAGATCTGGCAGGGGTTGTGGATGGCTACACCTTC. Amino acids: CSARDLAGVVDGYTF.

The rearrangement links TRBV10-3 to TRBJ1-2, with 9 bases identical to TRBD1. This CDR3 comprises 21 residues. Losses at the gene ends were 4 bases for V and 3 bases for J; bases not matched to a gene: 24. The germline V gene encodes CDR1 ENHRY and CDR2 SYGVKD. CDR3 sequence: CAISALRGRTPGQGEYYGYTF. The CDR3 DNA reads TGTGCCATCAGTGCTTTGAGGGGCAGAACCCCGGGACAGGGAGAATACTATGGCTACACCTTC.

This clonotype was seen ten or more times. The rearrangement joins TRBV7-3 to TRBJ2-6, with D possibly being TRBD2 (5 bases). The ends were cut back, 0 bases at V and 2 bases at J, with 8 bases in the middle. Germline-derived CDR1 and CDR2 are SGHTA and FQGTGA. The CDR3 contains 16 residues. For the CDR3, the DNA is TGTGCCAGCAGCTTAACTGGACTGGCTGGGGCCAACGTCCTGACTTTC. It specifies CASSLTGLAGANVLTF.

The sample holds many counts of this clonotype. The rearrangement links TRBV2 to TRBJ1-5, with D possibly TRBD1 on 6 matching bases. V dropped 3 bases and J dropped 7 bases, with 16 bases sitting between them. CDR3 length: 15 residues. CDR1 and CDR2 from the germline V gene are SNHLY and FYNNEI. CDR3 amino acids: CASSDPRGAGQPQHF. DNA for the CDR3: TGTGCCAGCAGTGATCCCCGGGGGGCTGGACAGCCCCAGCATTTT.

The chain couples TRBV10-3 to TRBJ1-2; 10 nucleotides match TRBD1. Germline lookup yields CDR1 ENHRY and CDR2 SYGVKD. This CDR3 spans 15 amino acids. Trimming at V came to 8 bases and at J to 6 bases, leaving 12 bases not matched to a gene. The CDR3 loop is CAIGGQGRYTDGYTF. In DNA, the CDR3 is TGTGCCATCGGGGGACAGGGGCGGTATACCGATGGCTACACCTTC.

The chain has TRBV20-1 and TRBJ1-2, with 8 bases fitting TRBD1. Trimming removed 3 bases from V and 4 bases from J; junction bases left unmatched: 13. Per the germline V gene, CDR1 is DFQATT and CDR2 is SNEGSKA (reference sequence). The CDR3 spans 16 residues. The CDR3 sequence: CSASDLISGTGYGYTF. The CDR3 nucleotides are TGCAGTGCTAGTGACCTGATTTCCGGGACAGGCTATGGCTACACCTTC.

V and J are TRBV19 and TRBJ1-2; D is unresolved. Trimming stripped 7 bases from V and 0 bases from J, with 12 bases between. CDR1 is LNHDA and CDR2 is SQIVND in the germline V gene (reference sequence). The CDR3 extends over 14 amino acids. DNA of the CDR3: TGTGCCAGTATGAAACCCAGGCCTAACTATGGCTACACCTTC. Translated, it gives CASMKPRPNYGYTF.

In its sample, this clonotype was seen many times. A much larger clone lies a single base off, so this may be a read error. This chain uses TRBV10-3 with TRBJ2-5, with D tentatively TRBD2 (5 bases). From germline, CDR1 is ENHRY and CDR2 SYGVKD. The CDR3 sequence is 13 residues long. V was clipped by 7 bases and J by 7 bases, with 16 bases between them. CDR3 coding DNA: TGTGCCATCACCCCTAGCCCATTGGGGACCCAGTACTTC. Translation gives CAITPSPLGTQYF.

At least ten counts were recorded for this clonotype. The J gene is TRBJ2-5, the V gene TRBV12-3 or TRBV12-4; D gene unclear. The V end was cut by 3 bases, the J end by 0 bases, with 8 bases between. The CDR3 runs to 14 residues. CDR3 amino acids: CASSFGRYQETQYF. For the CDR3, the DNA is TGTGCCAGCAGTTTTGGCAGATACCAAGAGACCCAGTACTTC.

As concerns this clonotype: Just one base apart from a much larger clone, this may be a read error. This CDR3 is missing its conserved last phenylalanine or tryptophan, likely due to a read error. The gene calls are TRBV4-1 and TRBJ2-5; no firm D call. The CDR3 spans 15 residues. Germline V gene data show CDR1 as MGHRA and CDR2 as YSYEKL. Trimming left V 0 bases short and J 2 bases short, with 10 bases between. The DNA for the CDR3 is TGCGCCAGCAGCCAAGATTGGCTAGAGCAAGAGACCCAGTACCTC. Amino acid sequence: CASSQDWLEQETQYL.

This clonotype was picked up many times. J is TRBJ2-2 and V is TRBV2, with TRBD1 identical over 7 bases. The germline V gene has CDR1 SNHLY and CDR2 FYNNEI. The CDR3 runs 14 residues. V lost 6 bases to trimming and J lost 0 bases; unmatched junction nucleotides: 1. Here the CDR3 DNA reads TGTGCCAGCAGAGGGACAGCGAACACCGGGGAGCTGTTTTTT. Its translation is CASRGTANTGELFF.

The chain carries TRBV7-9 and TRBJ2-7; perhaps TRBD2 as D (5 bases). Looked up from germline, CDR1 is SEHNR and CDR2 is FQNEAQ (reference sequence). V lost 1 base, J lost 6 bases, and 10 bases lay in between. This CDR3 region has 13 residues. CDR3 residues: CASSLGGYSEQYF. Written as DNA, the CDR3 is TGTGCCAGCAGCTTAGGAGGGTACAGCGAGCAGTACTTC.

The J gene is TRBJ2-7, the V gene TRBV2; a possible D gene is TRBD1 (6 bases). This CDR3 comprises 18 residues. Germline lookup yields CDR1 SNHLY and CDR2 FYNNEI. V shed 2 bases and J shed 2 bases, with 22 bases lying between them. CDR3 amino acids: CASSELLAGAREAYEQYF. In nucleotides, the CDR3 is TGTGCCAGCAGTGAATTGTTGGCAGGGGCCCGTGAAGCCTACGAGCAGTACTTC.

The count of this clonotype is one. The chain links TRBV7-9 to TRBJ1-5, with D tentatively TRBD1 (5 bases). The CDR3 is 15 residues long. The V gene's germline CDR1 is SEHNR and CDR2 FQNEAQ (reference sequence). The germline V and J ends were trimmed by 6 bases and 5 bases, with 17 bases remaining between them. This chain's CDR3 is CASRLEGQGHQPQHF. The CDR3 DNA reads as TGTGCCAGCAGACTCGAGGGGCAGGGCCATCAGCCCCAGCATTTT.

This clonotype was recorded many times. This rearrangement joins TRBV20-1 to TRBJ2-5; TRBD1 matches at 7 bases. The V and J ends lost 6 bases and 5 bases, in that order; junction bases with no gene match: 6. Germline CDR1 and CDR2: DFQATT and SNEGSKA (reference sequence). The CDR3 covers 12 residues. CDR3 residues: CSAGTVAETQYF. For the CDR3, the DNA is TGCAGTGCGGGGACAGTGGCCGAGACCCAGTACTTC.

This clonotype was recorded once. J is TRBJ1-2 and V is TRBV29-1; D is perhaps TRBD1 (5 bases). Trimming cost V 0 bases and J 8 bases, with 16 bases left between them. Germline CDR1 and CDR2: SQVTM and ANQGSEA. CDR3 length equals 14 residues. CDR3 in DNA: TGCAGCGTTGAAGATCTAGCGGGGCCGAAGGGCTACACCTTC. Its translation: CSVEDLAGPKGYTF.

The genes are TRBV7-2 and TRBJ1-6; perhaps TRBD1 as D (6 bases). V gave up 4 bases and J gave up 6 bases, with 22 bases separating them. The CDR3 has 18 amino acids. Germline-derived CDR1 and CDR2 are SGHTA and FQGNSA. The CDR3 loop is CASSSSQPGQGRNSPLHF. The CDR3, as DNA: TGTGCCAGCAGCTCATCCCAACCTGGGCAGGGGCGTAATTCACCCCTCCACTTT. Combining the CDR3 with reference TRBV7-2 and TRBJ1-6 gives the whole variable domain GAGVSQSPSNKVTEKGKDVELRCDPISGHTALYWYRQSLGQGLEFLIYFQGNSAPDKSGLPSDRFSAERTGGSVSTLTIQRTQQEDSAVYLCASSSSQPGQGRNSPLHFGNGTRLTVT.